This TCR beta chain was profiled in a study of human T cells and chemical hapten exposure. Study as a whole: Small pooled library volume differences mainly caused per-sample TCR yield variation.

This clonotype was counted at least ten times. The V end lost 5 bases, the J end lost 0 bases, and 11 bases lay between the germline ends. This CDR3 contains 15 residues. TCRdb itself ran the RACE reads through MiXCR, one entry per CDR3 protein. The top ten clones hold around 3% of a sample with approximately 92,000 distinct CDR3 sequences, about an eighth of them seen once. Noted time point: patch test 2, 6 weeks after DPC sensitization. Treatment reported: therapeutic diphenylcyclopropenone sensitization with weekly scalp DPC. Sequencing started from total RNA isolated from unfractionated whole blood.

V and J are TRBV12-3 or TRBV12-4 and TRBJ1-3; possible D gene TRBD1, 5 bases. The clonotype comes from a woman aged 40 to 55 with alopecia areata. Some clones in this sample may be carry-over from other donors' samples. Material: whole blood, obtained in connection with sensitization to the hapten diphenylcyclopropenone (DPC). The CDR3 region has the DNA TGTGCCAGCAGTCCGGACACTGGCTCTGGAAACACCATATATTTT. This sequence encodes CASSPDTGSGNTIYF.